This is a list of T cell receptor beta chains from one sample in a study of blood T cell repertoires in COVID-19. Sequencing used immunoSEQ multiplex PCR; TCRdb keeps in-frame clones, though not all of them. The sample holds 85,000 to 100,000 clones, roughly 85% seen once. The sequenced sample was peripheral blood. These receptors came from a woman aged 55-69 years with COVID-19, enrolled during active disease. The CDR3 runs from the conserved cysteine through the conserved F or W. A D gene is named only where the DNA matches it firmly. A clone size is listed for some rows: how often the clone was seen (once, few, many), or a class if it is expanded.

clone size | D gene | J gene | V gene | CDR3 protein | CDR3 DNA
NA | NA | TRBJ1-2 | TRBV5-1 | CASSGTPGDYGYTF | TGCGCCAGCAGCGGAACCCCAGGGGACTATGGCTACACCTTC
few | NA | TRBJ1-1 | TRBV7-2 | CASSLDAQKNTEAFF | TGTGCCAGCAGCTTAGACGCCCAGAAGAACACTGAAGCTTTCTTT
NA | NA | TRBJ1-5 | TRBV12-3/TRBV12-4 | CASSLVRQPQHF | TGTGCCAGCAGTTTAGTACGGCAGCCCCAGCATTTT
NA | TRBD1 | TRBJ2-3 | TRBV19 | CASSIWTGGNTDTQYF | TGTGCCAGTAGTATTTGGACAGGGGGAAACACAGATACGCAGTATTTT
NA | NA | TRBJ2-7 | TRBV25-1 | CASSDSGRGRGYEQYF | TGTGCCAGCAGTGACTCTGGCAGGGGTCGAGGGTACGAGCAGTACTTC
NA | NA | TRBJ1-5 | TRBV27 | CASSSGGSNQPQHF | TGTGCCAGCAGTTCTGGAGGGAGTAATCAGCCCCAGCATTTT
few | NA | TRBJ2-7 | TRBV7-9 | CASSSAYEQYF | TGTGCCAGCAGTTCCGCGTACGAGCAGTACTTC
NA | TRBD2 | TRBJ2-5 | TRBV7-2 | CASSSRLAGETQYF | TGTGCCAGCAGCTCCCGACTAGCGGGAGAGACCCAGTACTTC
NA | TRBD2 | TRBJ2-7 | TRBV11-2 | CASSRLAGSYEQYF | TGTGCCAGCAGTAGACTAGCGGGGAGCTACGAGCAGTACTTC
NA | NA | TRBJ2-1 | TRBV6-5 | CAGHGAGENYNEQFF | TGTGCCGGGCACGGGGCAGGGGAAAACTACAATGAGCAGTTCTTC
NA | NA | TRBJ1-6 | TRBV5-1 | CASSEGPGTNNSPLHF | TGCGCCAGTTCGGAGGGTCCGGGGACGAATAATTCACCCCTCCACTTT
NA | TRBD1 | TRBJ1-1 | TRBV7-9 | CASSPWRGRGTEAFF | TGTGCCAGCAGCCCCTGGAGGGGGCGCGGCACTGAAGCTTTCTTT
NA | TRBD1 | TRBJ1-2 | TRBV10-3 | CAIKDTGQALYGYTF | TGTGCCATCAAGGACACCGGACAGGCGCTCTATGGCTACACCTTC
NA | TRBD1 | TRBJ2-7 | TRBV5-5 | CASSIGQGPFAQYF | TGTGCCAGCAGCATAGGACAGGGTCCCTTTGCGCAGTACTTC
NA | TRBD1 | TRBJ2-7 | TRBV2 | CASRWTGSYEQYF | TGTGCCAGCAGATGGACAGGGTCCTACGAGCAGTACTTC
NA | TRBD2 | TRBJ2-3 | TRBV6-5 | CASSYGPGGGGDTQYF | TGTGCCAGCAGTTACGGACCGGGAGGCGGCGGAGATACGCAGTATTTT
NA | NA | TRBJ2-7 | TRBV30 | CAWSVADEQYF | TGTGCCTGGAGTGTAGCCGACGAGCAGTACTTC